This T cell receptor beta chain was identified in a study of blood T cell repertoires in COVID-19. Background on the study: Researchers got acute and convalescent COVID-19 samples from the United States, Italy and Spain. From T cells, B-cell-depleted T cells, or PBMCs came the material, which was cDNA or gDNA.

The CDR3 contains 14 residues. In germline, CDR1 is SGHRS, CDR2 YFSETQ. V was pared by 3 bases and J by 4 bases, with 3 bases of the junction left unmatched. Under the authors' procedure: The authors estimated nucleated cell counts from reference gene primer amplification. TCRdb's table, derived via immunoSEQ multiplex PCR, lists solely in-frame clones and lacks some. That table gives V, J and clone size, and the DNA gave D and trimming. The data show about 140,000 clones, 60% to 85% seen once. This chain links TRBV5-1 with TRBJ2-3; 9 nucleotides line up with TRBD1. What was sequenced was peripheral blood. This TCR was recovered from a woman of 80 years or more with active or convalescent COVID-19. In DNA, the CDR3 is TGCGCCAGCAGCTGGGGACAGGGCCCAGATACGCAGTATTTT. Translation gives CASSWGQGPDTQYF.